These 27 T cell receptor beta chains came from one sample sequenced in a study of radiation and T cells in renal cell carcinoma. Time point given: baseline pretreatment blood. Treatment defined: 15 Gy SBRT to primary tumor, nephrectomy 4 weeks later. The protocol was immunoSEQ multiplex PCR, while the TCRdb copy is restricted to in-frame clones and leaves out a portion. The sample consists of 130,000 to 150,000 clones, roughly nine tenths of them appearing once. Material: blood, obtained from a patient whose treatment included radiotherapy and nephrectomy. The receptor source for this set is a woman aged 70-85 years with renal cell carcinoma.

The chain has TRBV30 and TRBJ1-1; D is unresolved. V lost 4 bases to trimming and J lost 2 bases, with 14 bases between them. The CDR3 consists of 14 residues. The germline V gene has CDR1 GTSNPN and CDR2 SVGIG (reference sequence). The CDR3 nucleotides read TGTGCCTGGATCGATAAGGCGGCCAACACTGAAGCTTTCTTT. This sequence encodes CAWIDKAANTEAFF.

This chain links TRBV27 with TRBJ1-2; 7 nucleotides agree with TRBD1. Unmatched junction bases numbered 8, after V lost 3 bases and J lost 7 bases. CDR1 is MNHEY and CDR2 is SMNVEV in the germline V gene (reference sequence). CDR3 length equals 14 residues. CDR3 nucleotides: TGTGCCAGCAGTTTCAGACAGGGCGGGTCTGGCTACACCTTC. It is translated as CASSFRQGGSGYTF.

The J gene is TRBJ2-5, the V gene TRBV5-4; D unclear. The CDR3 has 14 residues. Trimming left V 3 bases short and J 2 bases short, with 11 bases between. Per the germline V gene, CDR1 is SGHNT and CDR2 is YYREEE (reference sequence). The CDR3 nucleotides are TGTGCCAGCAGCTCCCGAGAAGGACAAGAGACCCAGTACTTC. This codes for CASSSREGQETQYF.

J is TRBJ2-6 and V is TRBV30; no firm D call. CDR3 length: 13 residues. Germline assignment: CDR1 GTSNPN and CDR2 SVGIG (reference sequence). The ends were cut back, 3 bases at V and 1 base at J, with 4 bases in the middle. The CDR3 DNA is TGTGCCTGGAGGAGATCTGGGGCCAACGTCCTGACTTTC. This translates into CAWRRSGANVLTF.

This chain uses TRBV7-8 with TRBJ2-1; 9 bases align to TRBD2. The CDR3 loop spans 16 amino acids. In germline, CDR1 is SGHVS, CDR2 FQNEAQ. V lost 6 bases to trimming and J lost 3 bases; unmatched junction nucleotides: 9. The CDR3 region is CASSLASGALYNEQFF. DNA for the CDR3: TGTGCCAGCAGTCTCGCTAGCGGGGCCCTCTACAATGAGCAGTTCTTC.

Here the CDR3 DNA reads TGTGCCAGCAGCCCCTCAGGGGGCGAGCAGTACTTC. It is translated as CASSPSGGEQYF. This rearrangement joins TRBV6-6 to TRBJ2-7; 7 nucleotides match TRBD1. CDR3 size: 12 residues. The V and J ends lost 6 bases and 6 bases, in that order; junction bases with no gene match: 5. CDR1 and CDR2 (germline): MNHNY, SVGAGI (reference sequence).

This chain connects TRBV5-1 to TRBJ2-2, with a possible D match to TRBD2 (5 bases). From germline, CDR1 is SGHRS and CDR2 YFSETQ. The CDR3 consists of 18 residues. V lost 1 base to trimming and J lost 5 bases, with 21 bases between them. The CDR3 DNA sequence: TGCGCCAGCAGCTTGCGGGCCGGGAAAGAGTTTCAGACCGGGGAGCTGTTTTTT. Amino acid sequence: CASSLRAGKEFQTGELFF.

This clone has only one observation. This chain links TRBV27 with TRBJ2-1, with 9 bases matching TRBD2. The V gene end was trimmed by 6 bases and the J gene end by 0 bases; junction bases not matched to a gene: 3. Per the germline V gene, CDR1 is MNHEY and CDR2 is SMNVEV (reference sequence). The CDR3 consists of 15 residues. As DNA, the CDR3 is TGTGCCAGCAGGCAGGGACTAGCCTCCTACAATGAGCAGTTCTTC. The encoded protein is CASRQGLASYNEQFF.

V gene TRBV4-1 combines with J gene TRBJ1-6; D remains unclear. The CDR3 totals 13 residues. Germline V gene sequence: CDR1 MGHRA, CDR2 YSYEKL. V was shortened by 1 base and J by 9 bases, with 7 bases between the two germline ends. CDR3 sequence (DNA): TGCGCCAGCAGCCAAGCGATGTTTTCACCCCTCCACTTT. Translating it yields CASSQAMFSPLHF.

J is TRBJ1-1 and V is TRBV7-8; tentative D call: TRBD1 (6 bases). The germline CDR1 and CDR2 sequences are SGHVS and FQNEAQ. V was clipped by 1 base and J by 4 bases, with 16 bases between them. The CDR3 has 16 amino acids. CDR3 sequence reads: CASSLVRGSPITEAFF. The DNA for the CDR3 is TGTGCCAGCAGCTTAGTGAGGGGGTCCCCCATCACTGAAGCTTTCTTT.

DNA for the CDR3: TGTGCCAGCAGCTTTTTATTGGGGACAAGAGTTGGGCAGTTCTTC. It encodes CASSFLLGTRVGQFF. V gene TRBV7-6 combines with J gene TRBJ2-1; weak D call: TRBD1 (6 bases). Deletions cut 3 bases from V and 12 bases from J, with 21 bases between. The germline V gene has CDR1 SGHVS and CDR2 FNYEAQ. The CDR3 contains 15 residues. Looking up the rest from reference TRBV7-6 and TRBJ2-1 gives the full variable domain: GAGVSQSPRYKVTKRGQDVALRCDPISGHVSLYWYRQALGQGPEFLTYFNYEAQQDKSGLPNDRFSAERPEGSISTLTIQRTEQRDSAMYRCASSFLLGTRVGQFFGPGTRLTVL.

CDR3 loop: CASSAEGAPVGELFF. The CDR3 DNA follows: TGTGCCAGCAGTGCGGAGGGGGCGCCCGTCGGGGAGCTGTTTTTT. The genes are TRBV2 and TRBJ2-2; TRBD1 might be the D (7 bases). CDR1 is SNHLY, CDR2 FYNNEI, per germline. The ends were cut back, 4 bases at V and 7 bases at J, with 16 bases in the middle. The CDR3 contains 15 residues.

The chain is built from TRBV19 and TRBJ2-3, with D hard to call. CDR3 length: 17 residues. Trimming took off 1 base at V and 0 bases at J, with 14 bases between the two ends. Looked up from germline, CDR1 is LNHDA and CDR2 is SQIVND (reference sequence). CDR3 DNA: TGTGCCAGTAGTATAGGTTTAGGGCAGCTAAGCACAGATACGCAGTATTTT. It yields the protein CASSIGLGQLSTDTQYF. Full variable domain (remainder filled in from reference TRBV19 and TRBJ2-3): DGGITQSPKYLFRKEGQNVTLSCEQNLNHDAMYWYRQDPGQGLRLIYYSQIVNDFQKGDIAEGYSVSREKKESFPLTVTSAQKNPTAFYLCASSIGLGQLSTDTQYFGPGTRLTVL.

This clone was seen only once. The V call is TRBV2, the J call TRBJ2-3, with D maybe TRBD1 (5 bases). V dropped 6 bases and J dropped 4 bases, with 11 bases sitting between them. In germline, CDR1 is SNHLY, CDR2 FYNNEI. This CDR3 is built from 13 residues. The CDR3 bases are TGTGCCAGCAGCCCCAAGGGGTCAGATACGCAGTATTTT. It encodes CASSPKGSDTQYF.

The gene calls are TRBV29-1 and TRBJ1-2; the match to TRBD1 covers 9 bases. Germline CDR1 reads SQVTM; CDR2 reads ANQGSEA. The CDR3 consists of 13 residues. The ends lost 5 bases at V and 5 bases at J; junction bases unmatched: 6. CDR3 in amino acids: CSVTQTGGYGYTF. In nucleotides, the CDR3 is TGCAGCGTTACACAGACAGGGGGATATGGCTACACCTTC.

V gene TRBV6-1 combines with J gene TRBJ2-2; D is uncertain. There are 16 residues in the CDR3. CDR1 is MNHNS and CDR2 is SASEGT in the germline V gene. The V gene lost 1 base and the J gene lost 6 bases, with 15 bases spanning the gap. In nucleotides, the CDR3 is TGTGCCAGCAGTGAAGGTTCGGCCCTGGTGGCCGGGGAGCTGTTTTTT. It translates to CASSEGSALVAGELFF.

The chain links TRBV18 to TRBJ2-1; D unclear. The germline V gene encodes CDR1 KGHSH and CDR2 LQKENI. V was pared by 3 bases and J by 8 bases, with 8 bases between. CDR3 size: 12 residues. In DNA, the CDR3 is TGTGCCAGCTCACCTCAATTCCATGAGCAGTTCTTC. Translated: CASSPQFHEQFF.

The J gene is TRBJ2-2, the V gene TRBV5-8; D may be TRBD1 (5 bases). Per germline, CDR1 SGHTS and CDR2 YDEGEE. CDR3 length: 12 residues. The V end was cut by 3 bases, the J end by 7 bases, with 7 bases between. DNA for the CDR3: TGTGCCAGCAGCTCAGGGTTCGGGGAGCTGTTTTTT. Amino acid sequence: CASSSGFGELFF.

J is TRBJ1-5 and V is TRBV12-5, with D possibly TRBD1 on 6 matching bases. The CDR3 is 17 amino acids. Germline CDR1 is LGHNT and CDR2 is FRNRAP. The V end lost 3 bases, the J end lost 6 bases, and 21 bases lay between the germline ends. The CDR3 reads CASGLDNHRVTGQPQHF. In DNA form, the CDR3 reads TGTGCTAGTGGTTTAGATAACCACAGGGTAACGGGTCAGCCCCAGCATTTT. Full variable domain (missing parts from reference TRBV12-5 and TRBJ1-5): DARVTQTPRHKVTEMGQEVTMRCQPILGHNTVFWYRQTMMQGLELLAYFRNRAPLDDSGMPKDRFSAEMPDATLATLKIQPSEPRDSAVYFCASGLDNHRVTGQPQHFGDGTRLSIL.

In its sample, this clone was seen once. The V call is TRBV9, the J call TRBJ2-2; D possibly corresponds to TRBD1 (5 bases). Deletions cut 4 bases from V and 3 bases from J, with 16 bases between. CDR1 SGDLS and CDR2 YYNGEE come from the germline V gene. The CDR3 length is 16 residues. DNA for the CDR3: TGTGCCAGCAGCATATCAGGGTCGCGATACACCGGGGAGCTGTTTTTT. Encoded protein: CASSISGSRYTGELFF.

V gene TRBV19 combines with J gene TRBJ1-1, with TRBD1 identical over 12 bases. The J segment lost 5 bases and the V segment lost 3 bases, leaving 7 bases of the junction unmatched. Germline V gene lookup returns CDR1 LNHDA and CDR2 SQIVND (reference sequence). This CDR3 has 16 amino acids. CDR3 sequence: CASSMGDRGPRTEAFF. CDR3 in DNA: TGTGCCAGTAGTATGGGGGACAGGGGGCCGAGAACTGAAGCTTTCTTT.

V and J are TRBV5-1 and TRBJ1-1; D may be TRBD1 (5 bases). Germline CDR1 reads SGHRS; CDR2 reads YFSETQ. The V gene lost 0 bases and the J gene lost 7 bases, with 13 bases spanning the gap. The CDR3 extends over 14 amino acids. CDR3 in amino acids: CASSLAWRDGEAFF. DNA for the CDR3: TGCGCCAGCAGCTTGGCCTGGCGGGACGGTGAAGCTTTCTTT.

The chain recombines TRBV19 with TRBJ2-1; D is perhaps TRBD2 (7 bases). Germline CDR1 LNHDA, CDR2 SQIVND (reference sequence). The CDR3 loop spans 16 amino acids. With 4 bases removed from V and 6 bases from J, the gap between germline ends came to 19 bases. The CDR3 DNA follows: TGTGCCAGTAGTACCACCCTTCGCGGGGGCCTCAATGAGCAGTTCTTC. This translates into CASSTTLRGGLNEQFF.

V and J are TRBV5-4 and TRBJ2-1; possibly TRBD1 or TRBD2 for D (5 bases each). The CDR3 totals 13 residues. Per germline, CDR1 SGHNT and CDR2 YYREEE (reference sequence). Trimming shortened V by 4 bases and J by 7 bases, and 12 bases separated the two germline ends. This CDR3 reads CASSPGRPNEQFF. CDR3 bases: TGTGCCAGCAGCCCGGGACGGCCTAATGAGCAGTTCTTC.

The chain joins TRBV6-4 to TRBJ1-2; D is possibly TRBD1 (5 bases). Trimming took 3 bases from V and 2 from J, leaving 7 bases between them. Germline CDR1 reads MRHNA; CDR2 reads SNTAGT. The CDR3 is made up of 13 amino acids. DNA of the CDR3: TGTGCCAGCAGTGAGGGGGAGAACTATGGCTACACCTTC. Translated, it gives CASSEGENYGYTF.

This chain joins TRBV7-2 and TRBJ2-1, with D possibly TRBD1 on 6 matching bases. The CDR3 has 17 residues. The V and J ends lost 6 bases and 0 bases respectively, with 18 bases between them. Germline-derived CDR1 and CDR2 are SGHTA and FQGNSA. This CDR3 is CASRPQDRRSSYNEQFF. The CDR3 coding sequence is TGTGCCAGCAGGCCACAGGACAGAAGATCCTCCTACAATGAGCAGTTCTTC. The full variable domain, in which reference TRBV7-2 and TRBJ2-1 provide the parts outside the CDR3, is GAGVSQSPSNKVTEKGKDVELRCDPISGHTALYWYRQSLGQGLEFLIYFQGNSAPDKSGLPSDRFSAERTGGSVSTLTIQRTQQEDSAVYLCASRPQDRRSSYNEQFFGPGTRLTVL.

In DNA, the CDR3 is TGTGCCAGCAGCTTAGATCCAGGGATTGGCTACACCTTC. Translation: CASSLDPGIGYTF. The J gene is TRBJ1-2, the V gene TRBV11-2; a possible D gene is TRBD1 (5 bases). CDR3 length: 13 residues. Germline CDR1 SGHAT, CDR2 FQNNGV. Trimming removed 0 bases from V and 7 bases from J, with 9 bases in between.